Below are 25 T cell receptor beta chains sequenced from a single sample in a study of blood T cell repertoires in COVID-19. Produced via immunoSEQ multiplex PCR; TCRdb's table is partial and in-frame only. The sample includes about 400,000 clones, about 89% of them seen just once. Sequencing used peripheral blood. These TCRs come from a woman in her 30s with acute or convalescent COVID-19.

The chain has TRBV5-4 and TRBJ2-7; D call uncertain. Germline CDR1 and CDR2: SGHNT and YYREEE (reference sequence). Trimming took 4 bases from V and 5 from J, leaving 10 bases between them. There are 12 residues in the CDR3. In DNA form, the CDR3 reads TGTGCCAGCAGCATAAACCCAGACGAGCAGTACTTC. It translates to CASSINPDEQYF.

V and J are TRBV9 and TRBJ2-3; weak D call: TRBD2 (6 bases). Germline V gives CDR1 SGDLS, CDR2 YYNGEE. This CDR3 comprises 15 residues. Trimming left V 4 bases short and J 0 bases short, with 12 bases between. In DNA, the CDR3 is TGTGCCAGCAGCCTTGGGGACTTTAGCACAGATACGCAGTATTTT. This sequence encodes CASSLGDFSTDTQYF. Full variable domain (outside the CDR3, taken from reference TRBV9 and TRBJ2-3): DSGVTQTPKHLITATGQRVTLRCSPRSGDLSVYWYQQSLDQGLQFLIQYYNGEERAKGNILERFSAQQFPDLHSELNLSSLELGDSALYFCASSLGDFSTDTQYFGPGTRLTVL.

This clone was counted once. V is TRBV28 and J is TRBJ1-1; no firm D call. Germline V gene sequence: CDR1 MDHEN, CDR2 SYDVKM. Trimming pared 2 bases from V and 3 bases from J, leaving 7 bases between. The CDR3 spans 13 residues. In DNA, the CDR3 is TGTGCCAGCAGTTTAGAGGAAGACACTGAAGCTTTCTTT. As protein: CASSLEEDTEAFF.

Note on this clone: A much larger clone is a single base away; this may be a read error. This chain uses TRBV5-1 with TRBJ1-6, with 8 nucleotides matching TRBD1. Germline CDR1 and CDR2: SGHRS and YFSETQ. CDR3 length: 15 amino acids. V gave up 5 bases and J gave up 9 bases; unmatched junction bases: 10. CDR3 DNA: TGCGCCAGCAGTTCGGACAGGGCACAGAGTTCACCCCTCCACTTT. Protein: CASSSDRAQSSPLHF. Based on the CDR3 plus reference TRBV5-1 and TRBJ1-6, the full variable domain is KAGVTQTPRYLIKTRGQQVTLSCSPISGHRSVSWYQQTPGQGLQFLFEYFSETQRNKGNFPGRFSGRQFSNSRSEMNVSTLELGDSALYLCASSSDRAQSSPLHFGNGTRLTVT.

The chain links TRBV11-2 to TRBJ1-1, with D hard to call. The CDR3 spans 13 residues. Germline V CDR1 and CDR2: SGHAT, FQNNGV. V was pared by 6 bases and J by 5 bases, with 13 bases between. CDR3 sequence reads: CASSRGLGTEAFF. The DNA of the CDR3 is TGTGCCAGCAGTCGAGGACTTGGAACTGAAGCTTTCTTT.

The rearrangement links TRBV28 to TRBJ2-7, with TRBD1 matching 7 bases. V lost 5 bases, J lost 1 base, and 8 bases stayed unmatched. The CDR3 consists of 15 residues. CDR1 and CDR2 (germline): MDHEN, SYDVKM. CDR3 in DNA: TGTGCCAGCAGTAACGACAGGGTAAAGTCCTACGAGCAGTACTTC. The encoded protein is CASSNDRVKSYEQYF. The full variable domain, completed using reference TRBV28 and TRBJ2-7, is DVKVTQSSRYLVKRTGEKVFLECVQDMDHENMFWYRQDPGLGLRLIYFSYDVKMKEKGDIPEGYSVSREKKERFSLILESASTNQTSMYLCASSNDRVKSYEQYFGPGTRLTVT.

This chain connects TRBV6-5 to TRBJ2-7; 9 nucleotides agree with TRBD1. The CDR3 spans 12 residues. Germline CDR1 is MNHEY and CDR2 is SVGAGI. V lost 6 bases to trimming and J lost 8 bases; unmatched junction nucleotides: 5. This CDR3 is CASRQGQGKQYF. In nucleotides, the CDR3 is TGTGCCAGCAGACAAGGACAGGGGAAGCAGTACTTC.

The chain employs TRBV19 and TRBJ2-3; TRBD2 is a possible D gene (6 bases). Deletions cut 3 bases from V and 1 base from J, with 14 bases between. Germline loops: CDR1 LNHDA, CDR2 SQIVND (reference sequence). This CDR3 is built from 16 residues. This CDR3 reads CASSIPAGEGTDTQYF. CDR3 bases: TGTGCCAGTAGTATTCCGGCTGGGGAGGGCACAGATACGCAGTATTTT. Filled out from reference TRBV19 and TRBJ2-3, the complete variable domain reads DGGITQSPKYLFRKEGQNVTLSCEQNLNHDAMYWYRQDPGQGLRLIYYSQIVNDFQKGDIAEGYSVSREKKESFPLTVTSAQKNPTAFYLCASSIPAGEGTDTQYFGPGTRLTVL.

The chain uses TRBV2 and TRBJ1-1; tentative D call: TRBD1 (5 bases). In germline, CDR1 is SNHLY, CDR2 FYNNEI. This CDR3 comprises 15 residues. V lost 6 bases to trimming and J lost 3 bases, with 17 bases between them. The CDR3 DNA follows: TGTGCCAGCAGCCCATGGGGGGGGAGCGACACTGAAGCTTTCTTT. It encodes CASSPWGGSDTEAFF.

This clone was counted only a few times. The V call is TRBV27, the J call TRBJ2-7; 7 nucleotides align to TRBD1. This CDR3 comprises 13 residues. CDR1 MNHEY and CDR2 SMNVEV come from the germline V gene (reference sequence). V was clipped by 6 bases and J by 1 base; unmatched bases: 3. As DNA, the CDR3 is TGTGCCAGCAGATCGACAGGGTCCTACGAGCAGTACTTC. Its translation is CASRSTGSYEQYF.

The rearrangement uses TRBV11-3 and TRBJ2-3, with TRBD2 matching 9 bases. V was pared by 1 base and J by 5 bases, with 7 bases of the junction left unmatched. This CDR3 comprises 16 residues. CDR1 is SGHNT, CDR2 YENEEA, per germline. The CDR3 protein is CASSLGASGEGDTQYF. For the CDR3, the DNA is TGTGCCAGCAGCTTAGGTGCTAGCGGGGAAGGAGATACGCAGTATTTT.

This rearrangement joins TRBV6-1 to TRBJ2-7; 10 bases map to TRBD1. CDR3 length equals 15 residues. The ends lost 0 bases at V and 3 bases at J; junction bases unmatched: 2. Germline V gives CDR1 MNHNS, CDR2 SASEGT. The CDR3: CASSEATGGFYEQYF. In nucleotides, the CDR3 is TGTGCCAGCAGTGAAGCGACAGGGGGCTTCTACGAGCAGTACTTC.

This chain connects TRBV29-1 to TRBJ1-3, with D possibly matching TRBD1 (6 bases). The germline V gene encodes CDR1 SQVTM and CDR2 ANQGSEA. V lost 6 bases, J lost 2 bases, and 11 bases lay in between. This CDR3 contains 13 residues. CDR3 sequence reads: CSVDTGTGNTIYF. The CDR3 region has the DNA TGCAGCGTCGATACAGGGACTGGAAACACCATATATTTT.

The chain uses TRBV5-1 and TRBJ2-5, with 8 positions matching TRBD1. The CDR3 runs 15 residues. The junction had 6 bases not matched to a gene; V was cut back by 1 base and J by 4 bases. The germline CDR1 and CDR2 sequences are SGHRS and YFSETQ. The CDR3 bases are TGCGCCAGCAGCTTGTTAACAGGGGGTGCAGAGACCCAGTACTTC. Amino acid sequence: CASSLLTGGAETQYF.

This chain uses TRBV5-5 with TRBJ2-1, with D possibly matching TRBD2 (6 bases). This CDR3 is 19 amino acids long. Germline CDR1 SGHKS, CDR2 YYEKEE (reference sequence). V lost 4 bases and J lost 0, with 23 bases in between. The chain's CDR3 is CASSALLLRGPDSYNEQFF. CDR3 nucleotide sequence: TGTGCCAGCAGCGCCCTTCTATTGCGGGGCCCCGACTCCTACAATGAGCAGTTCTTC.

This clone was counted between two and nine times. The chain carries TRBV7-2 and TRBJ1-1; D perhaps matches TRBD1 (5 bases). The CDR3 spans 14 residues. V was cut by 6 bases and J by 6 bases, with 17 bases left in between. CDR1 and CDR2 from the germline V gene are SGHTA and FQGNSA. As DNA, the CDR3 is TGTGCCAGCAGGTTTCTCAGGGAAATCTCTGAAGCTTTCTTT. Protein product: CASRFLREISEAFF.

The V gene is TRBV10-3, the J gene TRBJ2-3; D not certain. The CDR3 sequence is 11 residues long. The ends were cut back, 3 bases at V and 8 bases at J, with 6 bases in the middle. Germline CDR1 reads ENHRY; CDR2 reads SYGVKD. The DNA for the CDR3 is TGTGCCATCAGTGATGCAGGTACGCAGTATTTT. It is translated as CAISDAGTQYF.

The chain joins TRBV4-1 to TRBJ1-5, with D possibly matching TRBD1 (6 bases). The CDR3 is made up of 16 amino acids. The germline V gene has CDR1 MGHRA and CDR2 YSYEKL. Between the trimmed V and J ends, which lost 0 bases and 6 bases, there was a span of 15 bases. The CDR3 region is CASSQEGWGGGQPQHF. DNA of the CDR3: TGCGCCAGCAGCCAAGAAGGTTGGGGGGGCGGTCAGCCCCAGCATTTT.

This clone was seen a single time. The V and J genes are TRBV30 and TRBJ2-1; the match to TRBD2 covers 9 bases. Germline V gene lookup returns CDR1 GTSNPN and CDR2 SVGIG (reference sequence). The CDR3 covers 15 residues. J was trimmed by 5 bases and V by 2 bases; bases with no gene match: 7. In DNA, the CDR3 is TGTGCCTGGAGTACGGGACTAGCTGCCCACAATGAGCAGTTCTTC. Its translation is CAWSTGLAAHNEQFF.

The chain combines TRBV15 with TRBJ2-5; D is undetermined. Germline CDR1 and CDR2: LNHNV and YYDKDF (reference sequence). This CDR3 is 15 amino acids long. V was clipped by 5 bases and J by 4 bases, with 17 bases between them. This chain's CDR3 is CATSDGRLPPETQYF. The CDR3 bases are TGTGCCACCAGCGACGGCAGGCTCCCCCCAGAGACCCAGTACTTC.

This chain uses TRBV30 with TRBJ1-5; D gene uncertain. The CDR3 covers 14 residues. Germline V gene lookup returns CDR1 GTSNPN and CDR2 SVGIG (reference sequence). V lost 1 base and J 4 bases, leaving 11 bases between the germline ends. The chain's CDR3 is CAWSAGRENQPQHF. DNA of the CDR3: TGTGCCTGGAGTGCTGGACGGGAAAATCAGCCCCAGCATTTT. The variable domain in full, completed from reference TRBV30 and TRBJ1-5, reads SQTIHQWPATLVQPVGSPLSLECTVEGTSNPNLYWYRQAAGRGLQLLFYSVGIGQISSEVPQNLSASRPQDRQFILSSKKLLLSDSGFYLCAWSAGRENQPQHFGDGTRLSIL.

DNA of the CDR3: TGTGCCAGCAGTTACTCTATACGGGGCACTGAAGCTTTCTTT. Translated, it gives CASSYSIRGTEAFF. The chain recombines TRBV2 with TRBJ1-1; no firm D call. The germline V gene has CDR1 SNHLY and CDR2 FYNNEI. CDR3 length: 14 residues. The V gene lost 5 bases and the J gene lost 4 bases, with 14 bases spanning the gap.

This chain connects TRBV21-1 to TRBJ1-3. TRBV21-1 has pseudogene status. This CDR3 contains 18 residues. The CDR3 loop is CASTENPRPDPSGNTIYF. The CDR3 DNA reads as TGTGCCAGCACAGAAAACCCGAGGCCTGACCCCTCTGGAAACACCATATATTTT.

This chain links TRBV12-3 or TRBV12-4 with TRBJ2-1; D gene unclear. The CDR3 covers 11 residues. Trimming left V 5 bases short and J 9 bases short, with 8 bases between. In DNA form, the CDR3 reads TGTGCCAGCAGTAGAACCAGTGAGCAGTTCTTC. Amino acid sequence: CASSRTSEQFF.

The chain joins TRBV28 to TRBJ2-7; 7 bases fit TRBD1. The CDR3 length is 16 residues. V lost 5 bases to trimming and J lost 2 bases; unmatched junction nucleotides: 12. Germline CDR1 and CDR2: MDHEN and SYDVKM. The CDR3 is CASSRRSGTAPYEQYF. The CDR3 nucleotides are TGTGCCAGCAGTCGACGATCCGGGACAGCACCCTACGAGCAGTACTTC.